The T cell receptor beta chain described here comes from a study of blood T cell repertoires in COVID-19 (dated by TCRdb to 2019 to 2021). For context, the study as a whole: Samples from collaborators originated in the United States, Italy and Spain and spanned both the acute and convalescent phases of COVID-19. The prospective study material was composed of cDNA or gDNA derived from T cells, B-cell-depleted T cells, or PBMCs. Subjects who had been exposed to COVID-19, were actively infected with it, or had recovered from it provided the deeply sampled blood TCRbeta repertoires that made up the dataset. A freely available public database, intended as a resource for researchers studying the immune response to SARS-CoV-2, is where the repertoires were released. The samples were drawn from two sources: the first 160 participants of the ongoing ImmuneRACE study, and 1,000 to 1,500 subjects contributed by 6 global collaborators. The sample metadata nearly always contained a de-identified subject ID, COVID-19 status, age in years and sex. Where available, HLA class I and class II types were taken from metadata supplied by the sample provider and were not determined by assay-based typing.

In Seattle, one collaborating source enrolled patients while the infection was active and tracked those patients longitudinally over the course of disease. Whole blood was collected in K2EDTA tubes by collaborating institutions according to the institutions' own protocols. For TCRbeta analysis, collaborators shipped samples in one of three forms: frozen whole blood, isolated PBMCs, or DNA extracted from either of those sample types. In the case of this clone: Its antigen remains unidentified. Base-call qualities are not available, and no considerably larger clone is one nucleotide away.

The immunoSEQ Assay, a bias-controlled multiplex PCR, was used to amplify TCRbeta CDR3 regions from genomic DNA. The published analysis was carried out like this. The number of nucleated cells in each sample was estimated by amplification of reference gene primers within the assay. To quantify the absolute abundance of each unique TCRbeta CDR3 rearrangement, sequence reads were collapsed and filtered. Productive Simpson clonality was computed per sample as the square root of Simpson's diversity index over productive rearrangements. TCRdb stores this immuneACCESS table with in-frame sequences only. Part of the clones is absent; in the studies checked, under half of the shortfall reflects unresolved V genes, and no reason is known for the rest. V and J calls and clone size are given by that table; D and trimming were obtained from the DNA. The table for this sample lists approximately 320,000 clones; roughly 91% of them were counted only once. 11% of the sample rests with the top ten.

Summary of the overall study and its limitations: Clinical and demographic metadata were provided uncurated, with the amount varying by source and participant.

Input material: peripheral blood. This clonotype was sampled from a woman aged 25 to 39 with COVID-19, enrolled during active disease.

The CDR3 amino acid sequence is: CASSIGRLAGALSSYNEQFF. The base sequence is TGTGCCAGTAGTATAGGCAGGCTAGCGGGGGCCCTTAGCTCCTACAATGAGCAGTTCTTC. Recombination connected TRBV19 to TRBJ2-1, with TRBD2 identical over 10 junction bases. The CDR3, from cysteine to phenylalanine, totals 20 residues. Here the CDR3 DNA is all that survives: 60 bases in frame from base 1. Trimming removed 1 base from V and 0 bases from J; the gene matches leave 12 bases unexplained. Sequences LNHDA (CDR1) and SQIVND (CDR2) are obtained from the germline V gene (reference sequence).